This TCR beta chain derives from a study of response to subunit inactivated influenza vaccine (dated by TCRdb to 2016 to 2019). Concerning the study at large: The study used deep quantitative T cell receptor repertoire profiling to track responses to a trivalent subunit inactivated influenza vaccine. On the study overall, not on this receptor specifically: According to the authors, only a limited number of new T cells may be recruited by each seasonal influenza vaccination.

Receptors were amplified or captured by RT-PCR. Sequencing was performed on an Illumina HiSeq 2500. The public sequencing data were trimmed at Q25 with fastp and processed into clonotypes with MiXCR by TCRdb, which kept only in-frame beta chains. Records with the same CDR3 protein are collapsed into one entry carrying the most frequent genes and DNA. Within this sample are 500,000 to 550,000 distinct CDR3 sequences, with approximately 7.3% of them counted one time only. Of the sample, over 10% falls within the top ten clones. Measured from the cysteine to the phenylalanine, the CDR3 is 14 residues long. Only the CDR3 part of the read is kept: 42 bases, read in frame from the first base. In the germline V gene (reference sequence), CDR1 corresponds to DFQATT and CDR2 to SNEGSKA. Clipping removes 4 bases from V and 5 bases from J, with 7 as the unmatched junction base count. As regards this clonotype: This receptor's antigen is unknown. No much larger clonotype is one base removed from it; base qualities were not supplied.

This clonotype was sampled from a man in his fifties or sixties who received an inactivated influenza vaccine. Donor details come from another sample of the same person, matched by shared clones. This material consisted of PBMCs from blood, taken less than 30 months after vaccination. Recombination connected TRBV20-1 to TRBJ2-3; a stretch of 9 junction bases matches TRBD1. The DNA is as follows: TGCAGTGCTACGGGACAGGGAGGGGGAGATACGCAGTATTTT. This encodes CSATGQGGGDTQYF.